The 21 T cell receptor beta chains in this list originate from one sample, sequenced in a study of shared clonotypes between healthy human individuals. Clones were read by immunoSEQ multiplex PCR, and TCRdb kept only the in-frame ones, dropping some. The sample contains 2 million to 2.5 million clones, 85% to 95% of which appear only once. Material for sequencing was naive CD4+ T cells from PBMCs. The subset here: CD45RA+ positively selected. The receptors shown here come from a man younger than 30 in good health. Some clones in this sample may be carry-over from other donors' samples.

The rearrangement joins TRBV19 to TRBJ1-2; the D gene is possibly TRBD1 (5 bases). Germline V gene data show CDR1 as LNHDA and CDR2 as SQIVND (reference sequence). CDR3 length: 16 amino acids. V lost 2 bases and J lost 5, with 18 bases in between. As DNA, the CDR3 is TGTGCCAGTAGTATAACCTTGGGCAGGGCTGTGTATGGCTACACCTTC. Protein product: CASSITLGRAVYGYTF.

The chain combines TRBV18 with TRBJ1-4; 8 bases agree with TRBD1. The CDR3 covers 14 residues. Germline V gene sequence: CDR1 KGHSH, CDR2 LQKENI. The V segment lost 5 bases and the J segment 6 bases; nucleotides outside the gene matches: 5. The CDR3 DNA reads TGTGCCAGCTCAGTAGGGACAGGCGATGAAAAACTGTTTTTT. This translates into CASSVGTGDEKLFF.

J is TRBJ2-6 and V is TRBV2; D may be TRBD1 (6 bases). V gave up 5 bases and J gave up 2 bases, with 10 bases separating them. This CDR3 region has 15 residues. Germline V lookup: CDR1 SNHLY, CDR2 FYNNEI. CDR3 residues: CASSSNRAGANVLTF. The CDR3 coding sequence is TGTGCCAGCAGTTCGAACAGGGCTGGGGCCAACGTCCTGACTTTC.

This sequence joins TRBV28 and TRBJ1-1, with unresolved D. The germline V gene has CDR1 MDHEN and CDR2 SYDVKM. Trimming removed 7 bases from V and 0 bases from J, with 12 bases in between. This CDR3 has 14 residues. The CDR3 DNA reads TGTGCCAGCACTACCCCCGGTCTGAACACTGAAGCTTTCTTT. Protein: CASTTPGLNTEAFF.

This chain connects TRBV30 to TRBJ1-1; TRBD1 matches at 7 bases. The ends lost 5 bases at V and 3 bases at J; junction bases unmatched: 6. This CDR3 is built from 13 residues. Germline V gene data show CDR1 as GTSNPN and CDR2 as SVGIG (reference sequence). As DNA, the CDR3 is TGTGCCTGGGCGACAGGGATGGACACTGAAGCTTTCTTT. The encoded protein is CAWATGMDTEAFF.

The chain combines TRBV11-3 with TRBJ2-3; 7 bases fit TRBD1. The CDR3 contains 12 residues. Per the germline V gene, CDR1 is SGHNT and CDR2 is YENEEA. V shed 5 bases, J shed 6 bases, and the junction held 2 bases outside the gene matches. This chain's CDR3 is CASSKQGDTQYF. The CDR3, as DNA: TGTGCCAGCAGCAAACAGGGGGATACGCAGTATTTT.

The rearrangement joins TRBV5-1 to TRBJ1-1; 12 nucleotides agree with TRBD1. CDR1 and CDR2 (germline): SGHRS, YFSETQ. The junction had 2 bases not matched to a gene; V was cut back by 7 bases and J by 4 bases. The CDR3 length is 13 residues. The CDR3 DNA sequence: TGCGCCAGCGGGACAGGGGGCGTCACTGAAGCTTTCTTT. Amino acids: CASGTGGVTEAFF.

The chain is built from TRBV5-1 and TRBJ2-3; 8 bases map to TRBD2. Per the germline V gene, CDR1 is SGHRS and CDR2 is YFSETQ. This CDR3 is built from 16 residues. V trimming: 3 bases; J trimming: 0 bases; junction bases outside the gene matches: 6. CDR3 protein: CASSYGLAGSTDTQYF. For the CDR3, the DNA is TGCGCCAGCAGCTACGGACTAGCTGGTAGCACAGATACGCAGTATTTT.

For the CDR3, the DNA is TGCGCCAGCAGTCCAGCAGACAGGGACAATGAGCAGTTCTTC. It encodes CASSPADRDNEQFF. The chain recombines TRBV10-1 with TRBJ2-1; 7 bases fit TRBD1. CDR1 and CDR2 from the germline V gene are WNHNN and SYGVQD (reference sequence). V was pared by 5 bases and J by 5 bases, with 6 bases of the junction left unmatched. The CDR3 covers 14 residues.

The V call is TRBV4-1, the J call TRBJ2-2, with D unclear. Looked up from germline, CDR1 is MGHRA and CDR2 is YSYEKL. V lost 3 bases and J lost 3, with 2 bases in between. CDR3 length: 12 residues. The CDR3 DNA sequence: TGCGCCAGCAGCCACGACACCGGGGAGCTGTTTTTT. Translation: CASSHDTGELFF.

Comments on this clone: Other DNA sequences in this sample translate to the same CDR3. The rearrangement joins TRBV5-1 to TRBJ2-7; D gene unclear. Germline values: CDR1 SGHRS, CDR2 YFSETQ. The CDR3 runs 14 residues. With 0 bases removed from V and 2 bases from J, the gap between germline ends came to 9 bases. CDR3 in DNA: TGCGCCAGCAGCTTGGGTCCGGGCACCTACGAGCAGTACTTC. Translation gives CASSLGPGTYEQYF.

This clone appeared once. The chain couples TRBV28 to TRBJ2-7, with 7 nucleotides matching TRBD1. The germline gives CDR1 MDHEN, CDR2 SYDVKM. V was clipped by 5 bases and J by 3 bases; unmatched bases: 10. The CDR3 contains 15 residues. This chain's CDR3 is CASSLIPGQNYEQYF. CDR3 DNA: TGTGCCAGCAGTCTCATCCCGGGACAGAACTACGAGCAGTACTTC.

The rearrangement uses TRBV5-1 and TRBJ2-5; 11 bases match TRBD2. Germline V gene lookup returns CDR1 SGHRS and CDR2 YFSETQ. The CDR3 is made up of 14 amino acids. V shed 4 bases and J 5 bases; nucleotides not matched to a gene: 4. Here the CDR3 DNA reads TGCGCCAGCAGCATCGGGACTAGCGGTGAGACCCAGTACTTC. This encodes CASSIGTSGETQYF.

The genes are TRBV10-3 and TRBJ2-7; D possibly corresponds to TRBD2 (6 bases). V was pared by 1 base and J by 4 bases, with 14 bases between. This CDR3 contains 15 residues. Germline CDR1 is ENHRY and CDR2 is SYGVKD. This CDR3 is CAISEWRDRTYEQYF. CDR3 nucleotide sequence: TGTGCCATCAGTGAGTGGCGGGACCGCACGTACGAGCAGTACTTC.

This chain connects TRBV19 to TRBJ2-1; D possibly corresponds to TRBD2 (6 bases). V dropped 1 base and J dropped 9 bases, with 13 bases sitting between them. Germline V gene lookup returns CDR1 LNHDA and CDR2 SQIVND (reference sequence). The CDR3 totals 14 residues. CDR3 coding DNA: TGTGCCAGTAGTATAGTTGTGGGACTCTTTGAGCAGTTCTTC. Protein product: CASSIVVGLFEQFF.

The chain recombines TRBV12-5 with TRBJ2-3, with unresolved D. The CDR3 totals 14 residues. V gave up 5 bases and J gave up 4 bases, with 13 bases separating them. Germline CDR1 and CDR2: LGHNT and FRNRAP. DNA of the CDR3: TGTGCTAGTGGTCCCGGCGTGGGTCCAGATACGCAGTATTTT. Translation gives CASGPGVGPDTQYF.

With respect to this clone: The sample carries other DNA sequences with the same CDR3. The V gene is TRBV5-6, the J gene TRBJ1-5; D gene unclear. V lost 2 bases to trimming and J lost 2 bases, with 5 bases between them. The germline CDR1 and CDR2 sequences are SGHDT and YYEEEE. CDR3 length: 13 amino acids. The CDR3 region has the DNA TGTGCCAGCAGCTTAGGACGCAATCAGCCCCAGCATTTT. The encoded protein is CASSLGRNQPQHF.

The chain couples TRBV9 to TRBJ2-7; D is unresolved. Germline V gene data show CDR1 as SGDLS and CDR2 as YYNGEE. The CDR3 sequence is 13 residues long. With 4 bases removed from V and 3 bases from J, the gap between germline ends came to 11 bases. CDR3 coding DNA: TGTGCCAGCAGCCCCCGCGGATTCTACGAGCAGTACTTC. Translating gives CASSPRGFYEQYF.

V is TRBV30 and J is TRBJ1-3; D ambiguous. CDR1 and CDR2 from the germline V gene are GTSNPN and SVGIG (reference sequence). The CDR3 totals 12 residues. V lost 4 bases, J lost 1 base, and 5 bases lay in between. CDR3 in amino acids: CAWTSSGNTIYF. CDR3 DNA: TGTGCCTGGACGAGTTCTGGAAACACCATATATTTT. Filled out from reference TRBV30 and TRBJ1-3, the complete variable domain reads SQTIHQWPATLVQPVGSPLSLECTVEGTSNPNLYWYRQAAGRGLQLLFYSVGIGQISSEVPQNLSASRPQDRQFILSSKKLLLSDSGFYLCAWTSSGNTIYFGEGSWLTVV.

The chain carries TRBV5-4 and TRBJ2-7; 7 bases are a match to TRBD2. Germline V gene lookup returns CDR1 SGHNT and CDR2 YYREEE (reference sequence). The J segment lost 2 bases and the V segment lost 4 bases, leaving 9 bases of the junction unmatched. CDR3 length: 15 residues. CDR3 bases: TGTGCCAGCAGCCCGGGGCCGGGGGGAACCTACGAGCAGTACTTC. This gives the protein CASSPGPGGTYEQYF.

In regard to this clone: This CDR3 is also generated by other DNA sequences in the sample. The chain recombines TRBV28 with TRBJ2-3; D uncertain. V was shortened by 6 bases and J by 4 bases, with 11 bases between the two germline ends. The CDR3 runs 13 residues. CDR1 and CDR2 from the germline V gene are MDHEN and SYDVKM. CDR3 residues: CASSSLNADTQYF. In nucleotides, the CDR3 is TGTGCCAGCAGCTCTTTAAATGCAGATACGCAGTATTTT.